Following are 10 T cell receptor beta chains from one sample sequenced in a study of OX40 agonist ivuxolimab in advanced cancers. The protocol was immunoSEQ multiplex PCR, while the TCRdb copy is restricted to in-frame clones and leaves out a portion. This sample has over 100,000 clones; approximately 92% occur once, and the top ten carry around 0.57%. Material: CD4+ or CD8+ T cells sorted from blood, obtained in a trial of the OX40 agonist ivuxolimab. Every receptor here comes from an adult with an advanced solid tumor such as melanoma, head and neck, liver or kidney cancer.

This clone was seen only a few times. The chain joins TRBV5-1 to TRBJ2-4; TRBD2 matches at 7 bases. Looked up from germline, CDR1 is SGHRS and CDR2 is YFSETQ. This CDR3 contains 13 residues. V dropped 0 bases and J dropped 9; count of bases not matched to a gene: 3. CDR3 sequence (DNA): TGCGCCAGCAGCTTGGCGGGGGGTGGCATTCAGTACTTC. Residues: CASSLAGGGIQYF.

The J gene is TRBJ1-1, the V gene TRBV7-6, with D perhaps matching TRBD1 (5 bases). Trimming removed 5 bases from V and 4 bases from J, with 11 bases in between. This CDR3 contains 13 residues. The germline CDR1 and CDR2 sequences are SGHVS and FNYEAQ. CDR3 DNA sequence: TGTGCCAGCAGCGCCGGGACTTTCACTGAAGCTTTCTTT. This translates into CASSAGTFTEAFF.

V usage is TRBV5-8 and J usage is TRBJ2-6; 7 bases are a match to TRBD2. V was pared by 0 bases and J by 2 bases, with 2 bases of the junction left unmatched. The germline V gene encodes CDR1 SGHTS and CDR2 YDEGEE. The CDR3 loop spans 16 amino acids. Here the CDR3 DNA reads TGTGCCAGCAGCTTGGGCGGGGGAACTGGGGCCAACGTCCTGACTTTC. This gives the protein CASSLGGGTGANVLTF.

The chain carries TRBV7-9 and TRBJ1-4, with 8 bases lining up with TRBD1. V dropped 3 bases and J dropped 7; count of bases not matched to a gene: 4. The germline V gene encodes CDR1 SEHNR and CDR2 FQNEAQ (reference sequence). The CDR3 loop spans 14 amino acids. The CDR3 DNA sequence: TGTGCCAGCAGCTTTTCGACAGGGGTTGAAAAACTGTTTTTT. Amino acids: CASSFSTGVEKLFF.

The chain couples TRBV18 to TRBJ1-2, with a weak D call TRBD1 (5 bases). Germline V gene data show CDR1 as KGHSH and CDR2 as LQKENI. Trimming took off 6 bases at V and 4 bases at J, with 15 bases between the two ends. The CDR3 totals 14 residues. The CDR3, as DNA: TGTGCCAGCTCGCCCGGCGCAGGGAGCTATGGCTACACCTTC. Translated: CASSPGAGSYGYTF.

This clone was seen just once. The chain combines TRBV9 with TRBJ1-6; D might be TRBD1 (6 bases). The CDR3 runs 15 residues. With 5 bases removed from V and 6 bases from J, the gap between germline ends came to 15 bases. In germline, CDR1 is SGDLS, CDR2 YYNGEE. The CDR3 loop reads CASRGGAGLNSPLHF. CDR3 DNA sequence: TGTGCCAGCAGAGGGGGGGCAGGACTTAATTCACCCCTCCACTTT.

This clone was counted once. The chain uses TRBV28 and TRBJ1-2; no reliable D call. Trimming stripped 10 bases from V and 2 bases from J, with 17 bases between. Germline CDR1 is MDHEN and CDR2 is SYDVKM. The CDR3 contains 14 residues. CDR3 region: CATATVMYNYGYTF. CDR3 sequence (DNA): TGTGCCACCGCGACGGTAATGTACAACTATGGCTACACCTTC.

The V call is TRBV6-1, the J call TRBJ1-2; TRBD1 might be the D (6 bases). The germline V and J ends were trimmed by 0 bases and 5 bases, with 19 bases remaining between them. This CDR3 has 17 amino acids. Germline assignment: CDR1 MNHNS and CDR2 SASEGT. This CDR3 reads CASSEAGGVGTRYGYTF. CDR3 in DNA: TGTGCCAGCAGTGAAGCAGGGGGGGTCGGGACTAGGTATGGCTACACCTTC.

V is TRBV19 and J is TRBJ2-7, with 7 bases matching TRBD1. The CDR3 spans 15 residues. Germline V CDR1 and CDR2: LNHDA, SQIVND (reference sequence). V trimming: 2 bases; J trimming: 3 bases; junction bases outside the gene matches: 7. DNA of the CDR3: TGTGCCAGTAGTATATTCCCCGGGACAGTCTACGAGCAGTACTTC. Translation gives CASSIFPGTVYEQYF. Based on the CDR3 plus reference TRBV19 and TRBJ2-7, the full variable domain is DGGITQSPKYLFRKEGQNVTLSCEQNLNHDAMYWYRQDPGQGLRLIYYSQIVNDFQKGDIAEGYSVSREKKESFPLTVTSAQKNPTAFYLCASSIFPGTVYEQYFGPGTRLTVT.

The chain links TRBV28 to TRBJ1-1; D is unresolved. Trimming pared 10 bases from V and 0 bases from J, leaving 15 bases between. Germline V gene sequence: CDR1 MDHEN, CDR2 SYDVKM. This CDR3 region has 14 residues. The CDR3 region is CATVPNHMNTEAFF. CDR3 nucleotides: TGTGCCACTGTTCCTAACCACATGAACACTGAAGCTTTCTTT.